These T cell receptor beta chains were read from a single sample in a study of T cell responses to AZD1222 COVID-19 vaccine. Only in-frame clones appear in the TCRdb table, and some are missing; sequencing was by immunoSEQ multiplex PCR. Here the sample spans under 100,000 clones, over 80% being singletons. The source material was peripheral blood, sampled on day 0 of AZD1222 vaccination. Receptor source: an adult in good health. CDR3s include the opening cysteine and the closing phenylalanine or tryptophan. The order of the fields is CDR3 DNA, CDR3 protein, V gene, J gene, D gene, clone size. D genes are given only for firm matches. Clone size, where shown, is once, few, many, or a class for clones that have expanded.

TGCGCCAGCACCCTTGGGGGCCATTACTCCTACGAGCAGTACTTC	CASTLGGHYSYEQYF	TRBV5-1	TRBJ2-7	-	-
TGTGCCAGCAGTGATAACTATGGCTACACCTTC	CASSDNYGYTF	TRBV6-4	TRBJ1-2	-	-
TGCGCCAGCAGCCCGGGAGGGGGCGCGGGCTATGGCTACACCTTC	CASSPGGGAGYGYTF	TRBV5-1	TRBJ1-2	TRBD1	once
TGTGCCAGCTCACTTTCCCGAGGAGACTACGAGCAGTACTTC	CASSLSRGDYEQYF	TRBV18	TRBJ2-7	-	-
TGCGCCAGCAGCCCGGGACTAGCGGGATCAGGAGTGTATGAGCAGTTCTTC	CASSPGLAGSGVYEQFF	TRBV5-1	TRBJ2-1	TRBD2	-
TGTGCCTGGAGTGAGGGACAGACCACAGATACGCAGTATTTT	CAWSEGQTTDTQYF	TRBV30	TRBJ2-3	TRBD1	-
TGTGCCAGCAGCTCATTAGCGGGAAGGTTTGAGCAGTTCTTC	CASSSLAGRFEQFF	TRBV7-3	TRBJ2-1	TRBD2	-
TGTGCCAGCAGCCAAGGCGCGATGGGACTAGCGGGACACAATGAGCAGTTCTTC	CASSQGAMGLAGHNEQFF	TRBV3-1/TRBV3-2	TRBJ2-1	TRBD2	-
TGTGCCAGCAGCGCCTACTACGAGCAGTACTTC	CASSAYYEQYF	TRBV5-6	TRBJ2-7	-	-
TGTGCCAGTCTCTCTGACAGTGTTAATGAAAAACTGTTTTTT	CASLSDSVNEKLFF	TRBV2	TRBJ1-4	-	-
TGTGCCACCAGCAGAGGTGGGGTGGGTGAAAAACTGTTTTTT	CATSRGGVGEKLFF	TRBV15	TRBJ1-4	-	-
TGCGCCAGCAGCTTGAGTCCGGAAAACAATGAGCAGTTCTTC	CASSLSPENNEQFF	TRBV5-1	TRBJ2-1	-	-
TGTGCCAGCAGTTTTTCAGGGGACTATGGCTACACCTTC	CASSFSGDYGYTF	TRBV12-3/TRBV12-4	TRBJ1-2	-	few
TGTGCCAGCAGCTTATTGGCAGGGGTTGAAGCTTTCTTT	CASSLLAGVEAFF	TRBV7-9	TRBJ1-1	-	-
TGTGCCAGCAGCCAGGGGGCGTACGAGCAGTACTTC	CASSQGAYEQYF	TRBV4-2	TRBJ2-7	-	-
TGTGCCAGCAGCTTAAGGACAGGCGTGACGTATAATTCACCCCTCCACTTT	CASSLRTGVTYNSPLHF	TRBV5-5	TRBJ1-6	TRBD1	-
TGCGCCAGCAGCTTGGCTGGACAGCCGCAAGGAGATGAGCAGTACTTC	CASSLAGQPQGDEQYF	TRBV5-1	TRBJ2-7	-	-
TGCGCCAGCAGCCTGGACACGATCTATGGCTACACCTTC	CASSLDTIYGYTF	TRBV5-1	TRBJ1-2	-	-
TGTGCCGGCTCGCGGGGTCCTAATGAAAAACTGTTTTTT	CAGSRGPNEKLFF	TRBV2	TRBJ1-4	-	once
TGTGCCAGCAGTTGGGCGGGACGGGAGACCCAGTACTTC	CASSWAGRETQYF	TRBV6-5	TRBJ2-5	-	-
TGTGCCAGCAGCCGTTGGGGTCAGCCCCAGCATTTT	CASSRWGQPQHF	TRBV5-4	TRBJ1-5	-	-
TGCAGCTTCCGGGACGGAAGGGGAGCTTTCTTT	CSFRDGRGAFF	TRBV29-1	TRBJ1-1	-	-
TGTGCCAGCAGCCAAGCAGGGGCGATAGCTCCCTACGAGCAGTACTTC	CASSQAGAIAPYEQYF	TRBV3-1/TRBV3-2	TRBJ2-7	-	-
TGTGCCTGGAGGGGAGGCTTGTACGAGCAGTACTTC	CAWRGGLYEQYF	TRBV30	TRBJ2-7	-	-
TGCGCCAGCAGCCCAGTGGGGGGGCTAGGCGAAAAACTGTTTTTT	CASSPVGGLGEKLFF	TRBV5-1	TRBJ1-4	-	-
TGTGCCAGCAGCTTGGAGTTGGGAAGCACTGAAGCTTTCTTT	CASSLELGSTEAFF	TRBV5-6	TRBJ1-1	-	once
TGTGCCAGCAGCTTAGAACTTAGCCTGACTAGCACAGATACGCAGTATTTT	CASSLELSLTSTDTQYF	TRBV11-3	TRBJ2-3	-	-
TGCGCCAGCAGCTTGGCCGGGACAGGGAAACCGGGGGAGCTGTTTTTT	CASSLAGTGKPGELFF	TRBV5-1	TRBJ2-2	TRBD1	-
TGTGCCAGCAGCGTGGGGGTCCTCACAGATACGCAGTATTTT	CASSVGVLTDTQYF	TRBV9	TRBJ2-3	-	-